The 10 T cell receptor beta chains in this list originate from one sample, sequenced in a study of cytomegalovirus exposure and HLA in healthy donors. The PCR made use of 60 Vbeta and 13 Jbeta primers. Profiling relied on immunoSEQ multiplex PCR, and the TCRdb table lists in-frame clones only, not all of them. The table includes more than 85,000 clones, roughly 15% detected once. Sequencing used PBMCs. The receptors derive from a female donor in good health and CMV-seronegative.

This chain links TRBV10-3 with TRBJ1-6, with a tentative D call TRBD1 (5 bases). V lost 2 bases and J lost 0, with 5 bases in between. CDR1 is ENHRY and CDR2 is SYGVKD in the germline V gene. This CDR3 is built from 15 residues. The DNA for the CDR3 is TGTGCCATCAGTGAGAGGGGCTCCTATAATTCACCCCTCCACTTT. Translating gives CAISERGSYNSPLHF.

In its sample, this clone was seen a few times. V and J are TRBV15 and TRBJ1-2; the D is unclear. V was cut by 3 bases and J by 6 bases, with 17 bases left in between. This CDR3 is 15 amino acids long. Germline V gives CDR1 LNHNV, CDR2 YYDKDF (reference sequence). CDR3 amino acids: CATSRDYGVSHGYTF. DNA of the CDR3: TGTGCCACCAGCAGGGACTACGGGGTCAGCCATGGCTACACCTTC.

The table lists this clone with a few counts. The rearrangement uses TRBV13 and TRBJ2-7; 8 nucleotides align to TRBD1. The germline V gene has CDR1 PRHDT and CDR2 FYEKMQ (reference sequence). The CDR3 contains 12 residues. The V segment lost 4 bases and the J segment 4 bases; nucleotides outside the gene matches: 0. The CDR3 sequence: CASSWTGYEQYF. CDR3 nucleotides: TGTGCCAGCAGCTGGACAGGGTACGAGCAGTACTTC.

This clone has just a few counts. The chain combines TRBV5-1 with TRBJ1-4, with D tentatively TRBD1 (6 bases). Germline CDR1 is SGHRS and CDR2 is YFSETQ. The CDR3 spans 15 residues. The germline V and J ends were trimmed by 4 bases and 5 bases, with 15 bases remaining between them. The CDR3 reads CASSERTERNEKLFF. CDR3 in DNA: TGCGCCAGCAGCGAACGGACAGAGAGGAATGAAAAACTGTTTTTT. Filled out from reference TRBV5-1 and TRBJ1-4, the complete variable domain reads KAGVTQTPRYLIKTRGQQVTLSCSPISGHRSVSWYQQTPGQGLQFLFEYFSETQRNKGNFPGRFSGRQFSNSRSEMNVSTLELGDSALYLCASSERTERNEKLFFGSGTQLSVL.

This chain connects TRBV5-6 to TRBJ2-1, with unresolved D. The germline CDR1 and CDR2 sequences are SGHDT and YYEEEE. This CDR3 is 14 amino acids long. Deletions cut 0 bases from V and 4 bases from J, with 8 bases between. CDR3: CASSLGWAYNEQFF. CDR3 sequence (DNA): TGTGCCAGCAGCTTGGGCTGGGCATACAATGAGCAGTTCTTC.

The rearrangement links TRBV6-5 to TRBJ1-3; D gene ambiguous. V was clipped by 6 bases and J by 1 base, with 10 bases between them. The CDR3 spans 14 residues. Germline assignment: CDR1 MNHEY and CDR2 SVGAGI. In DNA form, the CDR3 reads TGTGCCAGCAGAAGTACTAGGTCTGGAAACACCATATATTTT. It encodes CASRSTRSGNTIYF.

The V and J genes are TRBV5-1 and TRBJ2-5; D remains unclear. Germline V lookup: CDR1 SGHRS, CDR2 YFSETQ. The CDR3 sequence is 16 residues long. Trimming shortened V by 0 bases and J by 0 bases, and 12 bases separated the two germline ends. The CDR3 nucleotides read TGCGCCAGCAGCTTGGGCCCACAGACCTACCAAGAGACCCAGTACTTC. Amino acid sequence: CASSLGPQTYQETQYF.

The CDR3 here is CASRRDSPVGETQYF. The DNA for the CDR3 is TGTGCCAGCAGGCGGGACAGTCCAGTAGGGGAGACCCAGTACTTC. This chain connects TRBV2 to TRBJ2-5; TRBD1 might be the D (7 bases). Germline V gene lookup returns CDR1 SNHLY and CDR2 FYNNEI. The V end lost 6 bases, the J end lost 5 bases, and 19 bases lay between the germline ends. This CDR3 comprises 15 residues.

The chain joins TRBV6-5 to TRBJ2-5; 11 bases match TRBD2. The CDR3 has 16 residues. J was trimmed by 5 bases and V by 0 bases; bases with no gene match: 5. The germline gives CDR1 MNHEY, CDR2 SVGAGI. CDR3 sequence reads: CASSYSVAGGSETQYF. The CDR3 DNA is TGTGCCAGCAGTTACTCGGTAGCGGGGGGGTCGGAGACCCAGTACTTC.

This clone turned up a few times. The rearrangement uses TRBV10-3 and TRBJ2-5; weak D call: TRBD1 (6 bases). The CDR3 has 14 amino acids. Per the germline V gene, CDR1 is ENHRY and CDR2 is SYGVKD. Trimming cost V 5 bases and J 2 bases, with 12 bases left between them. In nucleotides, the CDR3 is TGTGCCATCAGTCGGACAGAGTTTCAAGAGACCCAGTACTTC. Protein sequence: CAISRTEFQETQYF.